This passage covers 30 T cell receptor beta chains from one sample sequenced in a study of circulating CD8 cells and anti-PD-1 response in melanoma. Sorting of live CD3+CD8+TCRalphabeta+ cells by PD-1 and/or TIGIT gave four subsets. Using approximately 15 ng of total RNA, TCR libraries were made with the QIAseq Immune Repertoire TCR panel. Each CDR3 protein is one row after TCRdb ran MiXCR on the reads. This table holds more than 950 distinct CDR3 sequences, roughly 8.8% found once. Sequencing used CD8+ T cells from PBMCs, obtained at baseline or after one month of anti-PD-1 therapy (not recorded which). Receptors originate from a human donor with melanoma.

In this sample, this clonotype is medium-sized (0.01 to 0.1%). The V gene is TRBV7-2, the J gene TRBJ2-1; D is ambiguous. The ends were cut back, 5 bases at V and 12 bases at J, with 17 bases in the middle. CDR3 length: 13 amino acids. Per germline, CDR1 SGHTA and CDR2 FQGNSA. The CDR3 reads CASSNTRGELQFF. The DNA of the CDR3 is TGTGCCAGCAGCAATACTCGTGGAGAGCTGCAGTTCTTC.

The table lists this clonotype with a few counts. This chain links TRBV10-3 with TRBJ2-2; a weak D match, TRBD2 (5 bases). The V gene lost 2 bases and the J gene lost 4 bases, with 5 bases spanning the gap. From germline, CDR1 is ENHRY and CDR2 SYGVKD. The CDR3 loop spans 13 amino acids. This chain's CDR3 is CAISEEGTGELFF. In DNA, the CDR3 is TGTGCCATCAGTGAGGAGGGCACCGGGGAGCTGTTTTTT.

This clonotype is termed large. The V gene is TRBV7-2, the J gene TRBJ2-7; D is unresolved. The CDR3 covers 13 residues. Germline V CDR1 and CDR2: SGHTA, FQGNSA. V gave up 3 bases and J gave up 2 bases, with 8 bases separating them. The CDR3 DNA follows: TGTGCCAGCAGCTTGGCTCCAGCCTACGAGCAGTACTTC. This codes for CASSLAPAYEQYF.

By share of the sample, this clonotype is medium-sized. J is TRBJ2-2 and V is TRBV11-3, with a possible D match to TRBD2 (6 bases). This CDR3 comprises 15 residues. CDR1 and CDR2 (germline): SGHNT, YENEEA. V dropped 5 bases and J dropped 6 bases, with 16 bases sitting between them. CDR3 in DNA: TGTGCCAGCAGCCCCCTCGGGGGTAAGGCCGGGGAGCTGTTTTTT. Encoded protein: CASSPLGGKAGELFF.

With respect to this clonotype: Possible read error: a much larger clone is one base away. The V call is TRBV27, the J call TRBJ1-1, with D perhaps matching TRBD1 (5 bases). The germline V gene encodes CDR1 MNHEY and CDR2 SMNVEV (reference sequence). This CDR3 spans 15 amino acids. The CDR3 sequence is CASRDLAGLPPEVFF. The CDR3 nucleotides read TGTGCCAGCAGGGATTTAGCGGGACTCCCCCCTGAAGTTTTCTTT.

For this clonotype: The germline gene is not matched at one end of the junction; a read error may be the cause. The chain has TRBV19 and TRBJ2-7; D remains unclear. Germline lookup yields CDR1 LNHDA and CDR2 SQIVND (reference sequence). This CDR3 comprises 13 residues. The CDR3 region has the DNA TGTGCCAGTAGTGTAGATGTCTCCTACGAGCAGTACTTC. Its protein is CASSVDVSYEQYF.

The chain combines TRBV2 with TRBJ2-7; the match to TRBD2 covers 10 bases. The trim removed 3 bases at V and 9 bases at J, leaving 11 bases unmatched. The germline CDR1 and CDR2 sequences are SNHLY and FYNNEI. The CDR3 length is 15 residues. The CDR3 DNA follows: TGTGCCAGCAGTGATCGTCAGCGGGAGGGCGACGGGCAGTACTTC. Its protein is CASSDRQREGDGQYF.

By frequency in the sample, this clonotype is large. The CDR3 DNA reads as TGCAGCGTTGAAGAGGGACTCCAGGAGGTTAATGAGCAGTTCTTC. Translating it yields CSVEEGLQEVNEQFF. The rearrangement links TRBV29-1 to TRBJ2-1, with D possibly TRBD2 on 6 matching bases. From germline, CDR1 is SQVTM and CDR2 ANQGSEA. V dropped 0 bases and J dropped 7 bases, with 16 bases sitting between them. The CDR3 sequence is 15 residues long.

In its sample, this clonotype is medium-sized (0.01 to 0.1%). The chain joins TRBV21-1 to TRBJ2-7; the table calls TRBD2, which could not be checked here. TRBV21-1 represents a pseudogene. There are 20 residues in the CDR3. In DNA form, the CDR3 reads TGTGCCAGCAGCAAAGAAGGGCTAGCGGGGGGCCCCGGATCCCCGCGGGAGCAGTACTTC. It codes for CASSKEGLAGGPGSPREQYF.

This clonotype is termed medium-sized. The gene calls are TRBV11-2 and TRBJ2-7, with D maybe TRBD2 (5 bases). Trimming removed 5 bases at V and 6 bases at J, with 11 bases between. Germline loops: CDR1 SGHAT, CDR2 FQNNGV. The CDR3 has 12 amino acids. CDR3 amino acids: CASSPMDFEQYF. The CDR3, as DNA: TGTGCCAGCAGCCCAATGGACTTCGAGCAGTACTTC.

This sequence joins TRBV6-2 or TRBV6-3 and TRBJ2-7; the D is unclear. With 2 bases removed from V and 4 bases from J, the gap between germline ends came to 15 bases. Germline lookup yields CDR1 MNHEY and CDR2 SVGEGT. The CDR3 covers 15 residues. CDR3 in amino acids: CASSYRPSRRYEQYF. CDR3 DNA sequence: TGTGCCAGCAGTTACCGACCCTCTCGTAGATACGAGCAGTACTTC.

This clonotype is large within its sample. The chain links TRBV14 to TRBJ2-2; D is unresolved. Germline loops: CDR1 SGHDN, CDR2 FVKESK. The V end was cut by 0 bases, the J end by 5 bases, with 19 bases between. This CDR3 comprises 18 residues. In DNA form, the CDR3 reads TGTGCCAGCAGCCAAGATGAAGGGCAAGGCTTGGGGACCGGGGAGCTGTTTTTT. Its translation: CASSQDEGQGLGTGELFF.

This clonotype is judged medium-sized. The chain couples TRBV19 to TRBJ1-6; D is uncertain. Germline loops: CDR1 LNHDA, CDR2 SQIVND (reference sequence). The V gene lost 7 bases and the J gene lost 0 bases, with 10 bases spanning the gap. The CDR3 covers 15 residues. The CDR3 DNA reads as TGTGCCAGTACTCCCGAAAGCTCCTATAATTCACCCCTCCACTTT. Its protein product is CASTPESSYNSPLHF.

In this sample, this clonotype turned up a few times. This chain links TRBV19 with TRBJ1-4; D possibly corresponds to TRBD1 (6 bases). The CDR3 contains 15 residues. V was shortened by 5 bases and J by 11 bases, with 21 bases between the two germline ends. CDR1 is LNHDA and CDR2 is SQIVND in the germline V gene (reference sequence). CDR3 sequence: CASSWGLDGVGKLFF. The CDR3 region has the DNA TGTGCCAGTAGTTGGGGGCTGGACGGGGTTGGGAAACTGTTTTTT.

In this sample, this clonotype turned up a few times. The rearrangement joins TRBV19 to TRBJ1-5; no reliable D call. Trimming shortened V by 3 bases and J by 1 base, and 13 bases separated the two germline ends. Germline CDR1 LNHDA, CDR2 SQIVND (reference sequence). CDR3 length: 16 amino acids. CDR3 sequence reads: CASSMQLIGSNQPQHF. The CDR3 DNA reads as TGTGCCAGTAGTATGCAGTTAATAGGAAGCAATCAGCCCCAGCATTTT.

This clonotype is medium-sized (0.01 to 0.1%). The chain recombines TRBV27 with TRBJ2-1; TRBD2 agrees at 7 bases. Germline V gives CDR1 MNHEY, CDR2 SMNVEV (reference sequence). The CDR3 is 14 amino acids. J was trimmed by 4 bases and V by 7 bases; bases with no gene match: 7. The CDR3 nucleotides read TGTGCCAGCACCATGGGGGGGGGTTACAATGAGCAGTTCTTC. Protein sequence: CASTMGGGYNEQFF.

This clonotype ranks as medium-sized. This chain uses TRBV9 with TRBJ1-5; maybe TRBD1 (6 bases). Looked up from germline, CDR1 is SGDLS and CDR2 is YYNGEE. The CDR3 spans 14 residues. V shed 4 bases and J shed 1 base, with 9 bases lying between them. In DNA, the CDR3 is TGTGCCAGCAGCACGACAGGAAGCAATCAGCCCCAGCATTTT. Its translation is CASSTTGSNQPQHF.

The V and J genes are TRBV7-2 and TRBJ1-5; a weak D match, TRBD1 (5 bases). This CDR3 region has 14 residues. The germline CDR1 and CDR2 sequences are SGHTA and FQGNSA. V was pared by 2 bases and J by 7 bases, with 12 bases between. CDR3 residues: CASSLSTGGQPQHF. For the CDR3, the DNA is TGTGCCAGCAGCTTAAGTACAGGAGGCCAGCCCCAGCATTTT.

This clonotype is labeled medium-sized. This chain links TRBV27 with TRBJ2-7; weak D call: TRBD1 (7 bases). Deletions cut 7 bases from V and 5 bases from J, with 18 bases between. In germline, CDR1 is MNHEY, CDR2 SMNVEV (reference sequence). The CDR3 runs to 14 residues. The CDR3 loop is CASTGGDRHHEQYF. Written as DNA, the CDR3 is TGTGCCAGCACCGGCGGGGACAGACACCACGAGCAGTACTTC.

The chain has TRBV7-3 and TRBJ2-3, with TRBD2 matching over 9 bases. CDR1 and CDR2 from the germline V gene are SGHTA and FQGTGA. The trim removed 2 bases at V and 0 bases at J, leaving 3 bases unmatched. The CDR3 sequence is 16 residues long. DNA of the CDR3: TGTGCCAGCAGCTTATTGACTAGCGGAAGCACAGATACGCAGTATTTT. Amino acids: CASSLLTSGSTDTQYF.

This clonotype is large by share. This chain connects TRBV9 to TRBJ2-1, with D possibly being TRBD1 or TRBD2 (6 bases each). V lost 1 base and J lost 8, with 16 bases in between. Germline V gene sequence: CDR1 SGDLS, CDR2 YYNGEE. This CDR3 comprises 15 residues. The CDR3 DNA follows: TGTGCCAGCAGCGTATGGGGGGCCCTTGGGGATGAGCAGTTCTTC. It encodes CASSVWGALGDEQFF.

Sample share makes this clonotype medium-sized (0.01 to 0.1%). The chain couples TRBV19 to TRBJ1-1; 7 bases match TRBD1. The trim removed 6 bases at V and 4 bases at J, leaving 8 bases unmatched. This CDR3 region has 14 residues. Germline lookup yields CDR1 LNHDA and CDR2 SQIVND (reference sequence). CDR3 bases: TGTGCCAGTAGCCCGACAGGGCTCGGCACTGAAGCTTTCTTT. Protein: CASSPTGLGTEAFF. Filled out from reference TRBV19 and TRBJ1-1, the complete variable domain reads DGGITQSPKYLFRKEGQNVTLSCEQNLNHDAMYWYRQDPGQGLRLIYYSQIVNDFQKGDIAEGYSVSREKKESFPLTVTSAQKNPTAFYLCASSPTGLGTEAFFGQGTRLTVV.

As to this clonotype: One base away lies a much larger clone, so this may be a sequencing read error. This sequence joins TRBV19 and TRBJ2-7, with D tentatively TRBD1 (6 bases). The J call is uncertain, as TRBJ2-1 better fits the DNA end. Germline assignment: CDR1 LNHDA and CDR2 SQIVND (reference sequence). This CDR3 has 12 residues. The CDR3 region has the DNA TGTGCCAGTAGTCAGGGGTTTTACGAGCAGTTCTTC. This gives the protein CASSQGFYEQFF.

By share of the sample, this clonotype is medium-sized. V gene TRBV27 combines with J gene TRBJ2-7, with TRBD1 as a possible D gene (5 bases). CDR1 is MNHEY and CDR2 is SMNVEV in the germline V gene (reference sequence). The CDR3 is made up of 13 amino acids. V shed 6 bases and J shed 0 bases, with 9 bases lying between them. The CDR3 is CASSPRASYEQYF. CDR3 nucleotide sequence: TGTGCCAGCAGCCCCAGGGCCTCCTACGAGCAGTACTTC.

By sample share, this clonotype is medium-sized. V and J are TRBV12-3 or TRBV12-4 and TRBJ2-3; 9 bases fit TRBD2. The V and J ends lost 2 bases and 3 bases, in that order; junction bases with no gene match: 3. The CDR3 has 15 amino acids. In DNA form, the CDR3 reads TGTGCCAGCAGTTTAAGCGGGGGGTTAACAGATACGCAGTATTTT. The encoded protein is CASSLSGGLTDTQYF.

By share, this clonotype counts as medium-sized. This sequence joins TRBV20-1 and TRBJ2-2; D is perhaps TRBD1 (6 bases). Germline lookup yields CDR1 DFQATT and CDR2 SNEGSKA (reference sequence). Trimming cost V 1 base and J 2 bases, with 17 bases left between them. CDR3 length equals 17 residues. CDR3 sequence reads: CSARAPSGQGNTGELFF. The CDR3 DNA is TGCAGTGCTAGAGCCCCCTCGGGACAAGGAAACACCGGGGAGCTGTTTTTT.

This clonotype is medium-sized (0.01 to 0.1%) in the sample. V and J are TRBV7-2 and TRBJ2-3, with 8 bases identical to TRBD2. Trimming cost V 6 bases and J 6 bases; bases outside gene matches: 11. Germline lookup yields CDR1 SGHTA and CDR2 FQGNSA. There are 15 residues in the CDR3. This chain's CDR3 is CASSIYGGAGDTQYF. CDR3 sequence (DNA): TGTGCCAGCAGTATCTACGGGGGGGCCGGGGATACGCAGTATTTT. Filled out from reference TRBV7-2 and TRBJ2-3, the complete variable domain reads GAGVSQSPSNKVTEKGKDVELRCDPISGHTALYWYRQSLGQGLEFLIYFQGNSAPDKSGLPSDRFSAERTGGSVSTLTIQRTQQEDSAVYLCASSIYGGAGDTQYFGPGTRLTVL.

This clonotype is medium-sized within its sample. The chain links TRBV4-3 to TRBJ2-2, with 11 nucleotides matching TRBD2. This CDR3 spans 16 amino acids. J was trimmed by 7 bases and V by 3 bases; bases with no gene match: 7. The germline V gene encodes CDR1 LGHNA and CDR2 YSLEER. As DNA, the CDR3 is TGCGCCAGCAGCCAGGATAGCGGGGGGGCGGACGGGGAGCTGTTTTTT. Residues: CASSQDSGGADGELFF.

In this sample, this clonotype is medium-sized. This chain uses TRBV19 with TRBJ2-1; 8 bases fit TRBD2. Trimming removed 4 bases from V and 5 bases from J; junction bases left unmatched: 7. Germline CDR1 is LNHDA and CDR2 is SQIVND (reference sequence). This CDR3 is built from 15 residues. The CDR3 sequence is CASSSQAGGHNEQFF. The CDR3 DNA follows: TGTGCCAGTAGTAGCCAGGCGGGGGGTCACAATGAGCAGTTCTTC.

This chain joins TRBV24-1 and TRBJ2-5; 11 nucleotides align to TRBD2. The ends lost 4 bases at V and 3 bases at J; junction bases unmatched: 3. Germline-derived CDR1 and CDR2 are KGHDR and SFDVKD. The CDR3 contains 15 residues. CDR3 loop: CATSETTSGKETQYF. CDR3 nucleotides: TGTGCCACCAGTGAGACGACTAGCGGGAAAGAGACCCAGTACTTC.